The rows below give T cell receptor beta chains drawn from one sample of a study of blood T cell repertoires in COVID-19. Libraries were prepared by immunoSEQ multiplex PCR; TCRdb keeps only in-frame clonotypes and omits some of them. Here the sample spans about 81,000 clones, approximately 85% being singletons. Material: peripheral blood. All receptors derive from a man aged 65-85 years with acute or convalescent COVID-19. Each CDR3 is given with its conserved first and last residue. The order of the fields is CDR3 length, V gene, clone size, J gene, D gene, CDR3 protein, CDR3 DNA. D genes are given only for firm matches. Size tells how often a clone was seen (once, few, many) or the class of an expanded clone, and some rows leave it out.

14	TRBV30	-	TRBJ1-4	TRBD1	CAWSATGNDEKLFF	TGTGCCTGGAGTGCGACAGGGAATGATGAAAAACTGTTTTTT
13	TRBV12-3/TRBV12-4	-	TRBJ2-3	-	CASSFRGTDTQYF	TGTGCCAGCAGTTTCCGGGGTACAGATACGCAGTATTTT
14	TRBV11-2	-	TRBJ2-3	-	CASSQNSQGNTQYF	TGTGCCAGCAGTCAGAACTCACAGGGCAATACGCAGTATTTT
14	TRBV7-9	-	TRBJ2-2	-	CASSLHGNTGELFF	TGTGCCAGCAGCTTACACGGGAACACCGGGGAGCTGTTTTTT
13	TRBV18	-	TRBJ2-7	-	CATSPGVLGEQYF	TGTGCCACCTCACCGGGCGTCCTTGGCGAGCAGTACTTC
14	TRBV6-5	-	TRBJ2-3	TRBD2	CASSRGVGTDTQYF	TGTGCCAGCAGTCGGGGGGTAGGAACAGATACGCAGTATTTT
14	TRBV6-1	once	TRBJ1-5	-	CASSPTGENQPQHF	TGTGCCAGCAGTCCGACGGGGGAAAATCAGCCCCAGCATTTT
14	TRBV2	once	TRBJ2-2	-	CARKAPRGTGELFF	TGTGCCAGGAAGGCCCCCCGGGGGACCGGGGAGCTGTTTTTT
17	TRBV7-8	-	TRBJ2-7	-	CASSLATVTVRAYEQYF	TGTGCCAGCAGCTTAGCTACCGTGACAGTTAGAGCCTACGAGCAGTACTTC
13	TRBV30	-	TRBJ2-1	-	CAWSLGVYNEQFF	TGTGCCTGGAGTCTAGGGGTCTACAATGAGCAGTTCTTC
15	TRBV4-3	-	TRBJ1-1	-	CASSQEVGVNTEAFF	TGCGCCAGCAGCCAAGAAGTGGGAGTGAACACTGAAGCTTTCTTT
13	TRBV29-1	-	TRBJ1-6	TRBD1	CSVGGTANSPLHF	TGCAGCGTTGGTGGGACAGCCAATTCACCCCTCCACTTT
18	TRBV7-9	-	TRBJ2-7	TRBD1	CASSLAGTGGLAGYEQYF	TGTGCCAGCAGCTTAGCCGGGACAGGGGGGCTAGCGGGCTACGAGCAGTACTTC
15	TRBV19	-	TRBJ1-6	-	CASSRLSSYNSPLHF	TGTGCCAGTAGCCGCCTGAGCTCCTATAATTCACCCCTCCACTTT
15	TRBV2	-	TRBJ2-1	-	CASSLLALPLNEQFF	TGTGCCAGCAGCCTTCTAGCGCTGCCTCTCAATGAGCAGTTCTTC
15	TRBV7-2	-	TRBJ1-2	TRBD1	CASSFTAGTGSGYTF	TGTGCCAGCAGCTTTACAGCCGGGACAGGGTCTGGCTACACCTTC
14	TRBV10-3	once	TRBJ2-1	TRBD2	CATTTSGGNNEQFF	TGTGCCACCACGACTAGCGGGGGAAACAATGAGCAGTTCTTC
15	TRBV7-2	-	TRBJ2-7	-	CASSLSRGMNYEQYF	TGTGCCAGCAGCTTATCCCGGGGGATGAACTACGAGCAGTACTTC
14	TRBV7-9	few	TRBJ2-7	-	CASSLNRDTYEQYF	TGTGCCAGCAGCTTAAATCGGGACACCTACGAGCAGTACTTC
16	TRBV10-1	-	TRBJ2-3	-	CASSENTGGSTDTQYF	TGCGCCAGCAGTGAGAACACGGGGGGCAGCACAGATACGCAGTATTTT
12	TRBV6-4	-	TRBJ1-5	-	CASTGRNQPQHF	TGTGCCAGCACAGGGCGAAATCAGCCCCAGCATTTT
15	TRBV7-6	-	TRBJ1-6	TRBD1	CASSARDSSNSPLHF	TGTGCCAGCAGCGCCAGGGACAGTTCGAATTCACCCCTCCACTTT
16	TRBV3-1/TRBV3-2	-	TRBJ1-1	TRBD1	CASSHDLGQKNTEAFF	TGTGCCAGCAGCCACGACCTGGGACAGAAGAACACTGAAGCTTTCTTT
13	TRBV9	-	TRBJ1-2	-	CASSVGDARGYTF	TGTGCCAGCAGCGTAGGAGACGCGCGGGGCTACACCTTC
17	TRBV7-7	-	TRBJ2-2	TRBD2	CASSPGGGGGYTGELFF	TGTGCCAGCAGCCCCGGGGGAGGCGGGGGGTACACCGGGGAGCTGTTTTTT
15	TRBV9	-	TRBJ1-2	-	CASSVASRGSYGYTF	TGTGCCAGCAGCGTAGCTAGTAGAGGGTCCTATGGCTACACCTTC
16	TRBV7-2	-	TRBJ2-3	-	CASSLGAGARSDTQYF	TGTGCCAGCAGCTTAGGGGCAGGGGCGAGGTCGGATACGCAGTATTTT
15	TRBV28	-	TRBJ2-7	TRBD1	CASSLGGTGGYEQYF	TGTGCCAGCAGTTTAGGGGGGACAGGGGGCTACGAGCAGTACTTC
14	TRBV2	-	TRBJ1-1	-	CASSDRGVGTEAFF	TGTGCCAGCAGTGATCGGGGGGTGGGGACTGAAGCTTTCTTT
14	TRBV6-1	-	TRBJ2-3	-	CASSEQGSTDTQYF	TGTGCCAGCAGTGAACAGGGGAGCACAGATACGCAGTATTTT
12	TRBV28	-	TRBJ1-1	-	CASSFGDTEAFF	TGTGCCAGCAGTTTTGGAGACACTGAAGCTTTCTTT
12	TRBV12-3/TRBV12-4	-	TRBJ1-2	-	CASSLSLYGYTF	TGTGCCAGCAGTCTTTCACTCTATGGCTACACCTTC
14	TRBV7-6	-	TRBJ1-5	-	CASSLLADNQPQHF	TGTGCCAGCAGCTTATTGGCGGACAATCAGCCCCAGCATTTT
15	TRBV29-1	-	TRBJ2-1	-	CSVEYGTPTYNEQFF	TGCAGCGTTGAGTACGGGACACCCACCTACAATGAGCAGTTCTTC
16	TRBV21-1	-	TRBJ2-7	-	CASSKESPPDYYEQYF	TGTGCCAGCAGCAAAGAGTCACCTCCAGACTACTACGAGCAGTACTTC
18	TRBV2	-	TRBJ2-5	TRBD1	CASSEAHKSTGGRETQYF	TGTGCCAGCAGTGAAGCTCATAAGTCGACAGGGGGCAGGGAGACCCAGTACTTC
15	TRBV10-2	few	TRBJ2-7	-	CASSRNLGQTYEQYF	TGCGCCAGCAGTAGAAACCTCGGACAGACCTACGAGCAGTACTTC
14	TRBV5-5	-	TRBJ1-6	TRBD1	CASSTDRGWSPLHF	TGTGCCAGCAGCACGGACAGGGGATGGTCACCCCTCCACTTT
14	TRBV5-4	-	TRBJ2-7	TRBD1	CASTSGQGVREQYF	TGTGCCAGCACCTCGGGACAGGGAGTCCGGGAGCAGTACTTC
15	TRBV9	-	TRBJ2-7	-	CASSINPTDSYEQYF	TGTGCCAGCAGCATCAACCCTACAGATTCCTACGAGCAGTACTTC
16	TRBV2	-	TRBJ1-3	-	CASSASGLRTGNTIYF	TGTGCCAGCAGTGCGTCAGGACTTCGAACTGGAAACACCATATATTTT
16	TRBV5-1	-	TRBJ2-2	-	CASSPQGPPLTGELFF	TGCGCCAGCAGCCCCCAGGGCCCCCCCCTCACCGGGGAGCTGTTTTTT
15	TRBV19	-	TRBJ1-4	TRBD1	CASSIGGTGDEKLFF	TGTGCCAGTAGTATCGGAGGGACAGGGGATGAAAAACTGTTTTTT
12	TRBV9	few	TRBJ1-6	-	CAREENNSPLHF	TGTGCCAGAGAGGAGAATAATTCACCCCTCCACTTT
17	TRBV4-3	-	TRBJ2-5	TRBD1	CASSQELTGYRQETQYF	TGCGCCAGCAGCCAAGAGTTGACAGGGTACCGCCAAGAGACCCAGTACTTC
13	TRBV18	-	TRBJ2-7	-	CASSPLRGYEQYF	TGTGCCAGCTCACCACTTCGCGGCTACGAGCAGTACTTC
15	TRBV24-1	-	TRBJ2-1	TRBD2	CATSDIAGVGNEQFF	TGTGCCACCAGTGATATAGCGGGAGTTGGGAATGAGCAGTTCTTC
15	TRBV7-2	once	TRBJ2-1	TRBD2	CASSPGTSGRWEQFF	TGTGCCAGCAGCCCAGGGACTAGCGGGAGGTGGGAGCAGTTCTTC
16	TRBV7-8	-	TRBJ1-2	TRBD1	CASSTGQGIFNYGYTF	TGTGCCAGCAGCACGGGACAGGGGATATTTAACTATGGCTACACCTTC
15	TRBV6-5	-	TRBJ1-5	TRBD1	CASSRQGKGNQPQHF	TGTGCCAGCAGTCGACAGGGTAAGGGCAATCAGCCCCAGCATTTT
16	TRBV7-3	-	TRBJ2-3	TRBD2	CASSSGLAVGTDTQYF	TGTGCCAGCAGCTCGGGACTAGCGGTTGGCACAGATACGCAGTATTTT
19	TRBV5-5	-	TRBJ2-6	TRBD1	CASSLLQGAMTSGANVLTF	TGTGCCAGCAGCTTGTTACAGGGGGCTATGACCTCTGGGGCCAACGTCCTGACTTTC
15	TRBV3-1/TRBV3-2	-	TRBJ2-7	TRBD2	CASSLRLAGGHEQYF	TGTGCCAGCAGCCTCAGACTAGCGGGAGGACACGAGCAGTACTTC
14	TRBV24-1	-	TRBJ1-5	-	CATAPGSNNQPQHF	TGTGCCACCGCTCCTGGCAGTAACAATCAGCCCCAGCATTTT
15	TRBV6-1	-	TRBJ1-5	-	CASSNPQVTNQPQHF	TGTGCCAGCAGCAATCCTCAGGTGACCAATCAGCCCCAGCATTTT
13	TRBV11-2	-	TRBJ2-7	TRBD1	CASSLGTGGEQYF	TGTGCCAGCAGCTTAGGGACAGGCGGCGAGCAGTACTTC
15	TRBV7-2	-	TRBJ2-1	-	CASSLAGRVNNEQFF	TGTGCCAGCAGCTTAGCTGGGCGGGTTAACAATGAGCAGTTCTTC
17	TRBV9	-	TRBJ2-2	TRBD2	CASSLGLAGANTGELFF	TGTGCCAGCAGCCTGGGACTAGCTGGCGCGAACACCGGGGAGCTGTTTTTT
15	TRBV6-5	once	TRBJ1-2	TRBD1	CASSYDSTGRNGYTF	TGTGCCAGCAGTTACGATTCGACAGGGCGGAATGGCTACACCTTC